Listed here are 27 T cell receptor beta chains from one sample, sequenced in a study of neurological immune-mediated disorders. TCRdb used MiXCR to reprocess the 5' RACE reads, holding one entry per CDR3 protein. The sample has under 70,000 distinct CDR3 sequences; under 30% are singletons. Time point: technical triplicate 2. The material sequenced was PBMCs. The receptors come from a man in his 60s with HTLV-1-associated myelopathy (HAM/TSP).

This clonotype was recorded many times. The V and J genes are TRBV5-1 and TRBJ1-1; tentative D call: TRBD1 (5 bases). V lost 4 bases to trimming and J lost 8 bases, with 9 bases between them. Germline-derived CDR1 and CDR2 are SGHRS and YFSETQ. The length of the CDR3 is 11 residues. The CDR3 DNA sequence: TGCGCCAGCAGCGCCGGGACCGAAGCTTTCTTT. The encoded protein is CASSAGTEAFF. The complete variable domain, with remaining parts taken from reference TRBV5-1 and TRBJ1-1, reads KAGVTQTPRYLIKTRGQQVTLSCSPISGHRSVSWYQQTPGQGLQFLFEYFSETQRNKGNFPGRFSGRQFSNSRSEMNVSTLELGDSALYLCASSAGTEAFFGQGTRLTVV.

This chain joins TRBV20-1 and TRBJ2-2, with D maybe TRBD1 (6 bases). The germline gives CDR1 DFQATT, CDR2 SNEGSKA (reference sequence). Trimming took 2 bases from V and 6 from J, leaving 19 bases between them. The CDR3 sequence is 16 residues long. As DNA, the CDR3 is TGCAGTGCTAGATCTCACGACCAGGGGATAGCCGGGGAGCTGTTTTTT. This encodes CSARSHDQGIAGELFF.

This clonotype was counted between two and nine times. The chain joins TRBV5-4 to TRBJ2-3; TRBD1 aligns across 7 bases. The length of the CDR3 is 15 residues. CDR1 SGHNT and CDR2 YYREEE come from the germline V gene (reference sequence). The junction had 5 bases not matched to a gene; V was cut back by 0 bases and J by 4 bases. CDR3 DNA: TGTGCCAGCAGCTTGGACAGGGGTTTCCCAGATACGCAGTATTTT. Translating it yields CASSLDRGFPDTQYF.

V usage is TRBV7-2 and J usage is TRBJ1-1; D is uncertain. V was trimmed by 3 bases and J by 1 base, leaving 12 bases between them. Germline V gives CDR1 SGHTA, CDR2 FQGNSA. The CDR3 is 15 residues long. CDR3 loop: CASSFGRATNTEAFF. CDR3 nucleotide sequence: TGTGCCAGCAGCTTTGGTAGGGCTACGAACACTGAAGCTTTCTTT.

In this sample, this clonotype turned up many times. The CDR3 reads CSARDWSSEGTQYF. CDR3 nucleotides: TGCAGTGCTAGAGATTGGTCCTCAGAGGGGACCCAGTACTTC. The gene calls are TRBV20-1 and TRBJ2-5; the D gene is possibly TRBD2 (5 bases). The CDR3 is 14 residues long. Germline CDR1 DFQATT, CDR2 SNEGSKA (reference sequence). The V gene lost 0 bases and the J gene lost 7 bases, with 15 bases spanning the gap.

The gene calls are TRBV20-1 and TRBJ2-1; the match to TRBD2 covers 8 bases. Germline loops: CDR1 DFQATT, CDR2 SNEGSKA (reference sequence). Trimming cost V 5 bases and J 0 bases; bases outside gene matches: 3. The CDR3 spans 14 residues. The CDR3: CSAPGTSSYNEQFF. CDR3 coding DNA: TGCAGTGCTCCCGGGACTAGCTCCTACAATGAGCAGTTCTTC.

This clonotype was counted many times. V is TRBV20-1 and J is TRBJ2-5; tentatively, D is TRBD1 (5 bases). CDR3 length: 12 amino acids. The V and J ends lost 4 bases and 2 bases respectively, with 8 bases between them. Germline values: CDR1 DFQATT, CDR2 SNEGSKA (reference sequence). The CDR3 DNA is TGCAGTGCTACCAGGGCGCAAGAGACCCAGTACTTC. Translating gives CSATRAQETQYF.

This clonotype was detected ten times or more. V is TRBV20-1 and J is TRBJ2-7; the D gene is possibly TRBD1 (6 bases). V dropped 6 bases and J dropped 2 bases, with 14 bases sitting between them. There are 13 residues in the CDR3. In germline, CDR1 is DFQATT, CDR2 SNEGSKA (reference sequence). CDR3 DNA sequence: TGCAGTGCAATGGGTGGGGGCCCCTACGAGCAGTACTTC. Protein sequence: CSAMGGGPYEQYF.

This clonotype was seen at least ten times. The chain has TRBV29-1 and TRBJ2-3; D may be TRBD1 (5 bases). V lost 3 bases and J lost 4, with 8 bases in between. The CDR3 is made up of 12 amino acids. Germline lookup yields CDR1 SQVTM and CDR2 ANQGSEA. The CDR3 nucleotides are TGCAGCGTTGAGCAGGGCCCAGATACGCAGTATTTT. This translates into CSVEQGPDTQYF.

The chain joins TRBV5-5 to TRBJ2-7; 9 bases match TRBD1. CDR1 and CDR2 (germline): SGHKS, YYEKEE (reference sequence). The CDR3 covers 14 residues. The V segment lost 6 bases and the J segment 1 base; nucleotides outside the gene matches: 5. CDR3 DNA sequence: TGTGCCAGCAACCGGGACAGGGTTTCCTACGAGCAGTACTTC. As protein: CASNRDRVSYEQYF.

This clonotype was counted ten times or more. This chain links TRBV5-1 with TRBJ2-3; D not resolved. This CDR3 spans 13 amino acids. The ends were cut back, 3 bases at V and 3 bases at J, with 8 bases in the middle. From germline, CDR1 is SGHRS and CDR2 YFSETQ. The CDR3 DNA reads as TGCGCCAGCAGCTCCCCATGGACAGATACGCAGTATTTT. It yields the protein CASSSPWTDTQYF. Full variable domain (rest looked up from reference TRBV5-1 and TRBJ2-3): KAGVTQTPRYLIKTRGQQVTLSCSPISGHRSVSWYQQTPGQGLQFLFEYFSETQRNKGNFPGRFSGRQFSNSRSEMNVSTLELGDSALYLCASSSPWTDTQYFGPGTRLTVL.

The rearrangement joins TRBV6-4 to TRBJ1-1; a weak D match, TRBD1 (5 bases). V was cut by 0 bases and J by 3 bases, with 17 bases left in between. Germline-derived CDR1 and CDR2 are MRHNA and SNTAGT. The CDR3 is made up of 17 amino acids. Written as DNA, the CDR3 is TGTGCCAGCAGTGACTCGAGGCGGGACGACATCTACACTGAAGCTTTCTTT. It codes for CASSDSRRDDIYTEAFF.

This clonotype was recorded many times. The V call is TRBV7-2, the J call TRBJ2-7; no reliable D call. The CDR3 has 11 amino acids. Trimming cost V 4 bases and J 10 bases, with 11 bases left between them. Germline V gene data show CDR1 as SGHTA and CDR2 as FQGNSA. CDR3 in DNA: TGTGCCAGCAGCTATGCCGGTTTACAGTACTTC. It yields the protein CASSYAGLQYF.

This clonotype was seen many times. CDR3 bases: TGCAGCGTTACGGACCGTAATTCCTACGAGCAGTACTTC. Its translation is CSVTDRNSYEQYF. This chain joins TRBV29-1 and TRBJ2-7; D gene uncertain. The CDR3 consists of 13 residues. Looked up from germline, CDR1 is SQVTM and CDR2 is ANQGSEA. The V and J ends lost 5 bases and 1 base respectively, with 12 bases between them.

The CDR3, as DNA: TGTGCCACCAGTGATTTGCAAGGTTCCTACACCTTC. Translation gives CATSDLQGSYTF. The rearrangement links TRBV24-1 to TRBJ1-2, with unresolved D. Trimming shortened V by 0 bases and J by 10 bases, and 8 bases separated the two germline ends. There are 12 residues in the CDR3. CDR1 is KGHDR and CDR2 is SFDVKD in the germline V gene.

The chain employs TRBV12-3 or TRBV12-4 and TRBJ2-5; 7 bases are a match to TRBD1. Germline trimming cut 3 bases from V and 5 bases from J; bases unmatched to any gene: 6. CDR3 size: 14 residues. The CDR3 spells CASSFATGPETQYF. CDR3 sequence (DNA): TGTGCCAGCAGTTTCGCGACAGGGCCGGAGACCCAGTACTTC.

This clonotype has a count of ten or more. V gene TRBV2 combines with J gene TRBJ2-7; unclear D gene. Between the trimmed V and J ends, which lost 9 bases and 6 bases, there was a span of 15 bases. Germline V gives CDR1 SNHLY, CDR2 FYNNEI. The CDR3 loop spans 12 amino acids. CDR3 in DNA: TGTGCCAGTACCGCGAATGTTGGCGAGCAGTACTTC. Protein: CASTANVGEQYF.

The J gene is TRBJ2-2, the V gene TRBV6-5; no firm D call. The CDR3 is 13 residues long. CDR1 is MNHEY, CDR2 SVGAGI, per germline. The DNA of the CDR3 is TGTGCTATCGCAACTCGGAACACCGGGGAGCTGTTTTTT. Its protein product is CAIATRNTGELFF.

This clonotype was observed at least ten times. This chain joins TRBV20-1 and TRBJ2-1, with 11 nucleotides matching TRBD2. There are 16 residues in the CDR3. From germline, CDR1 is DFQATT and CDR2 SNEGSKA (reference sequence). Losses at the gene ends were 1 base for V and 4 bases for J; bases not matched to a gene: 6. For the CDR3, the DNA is TGCAGTGCTAGAGCGTCGGGACTAGCGGAATACAATGAGCAGTTCTTC. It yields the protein CSARASGLAEYNEQFF.

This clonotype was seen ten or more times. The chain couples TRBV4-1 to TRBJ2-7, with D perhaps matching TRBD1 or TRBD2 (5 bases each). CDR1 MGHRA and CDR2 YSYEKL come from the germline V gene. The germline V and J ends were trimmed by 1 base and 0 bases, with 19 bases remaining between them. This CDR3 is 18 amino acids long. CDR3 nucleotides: TGCGCCAGCAGCCAAGCCCCCCTGGGGGAAAGGGCCTCCTACGAGCAGTACTTC. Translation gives CASSQAPLGERASYEQYF.

The CDR3 DNA is TGCGCCAGCAGCTTGGATGGGCTAGCAGCAGATACGCAGTATTTT. As protein: CASSLDGLAADTQYF. V is TRBV5-1 and J is TRBJ2-3, with a tentative D call TRBD2 (5 bases). Trimming cost V 0 bases and J 4 bases, with 12 bases left between them. Per the germline V gene, CDR1 is SGHRS and CDR2 is YFSETQ. This CDR3 is 15 amino acids long.

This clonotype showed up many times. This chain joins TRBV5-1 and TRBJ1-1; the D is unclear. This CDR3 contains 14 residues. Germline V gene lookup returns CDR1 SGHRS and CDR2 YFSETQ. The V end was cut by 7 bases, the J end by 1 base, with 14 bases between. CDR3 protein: CASRVGIENTEAFF. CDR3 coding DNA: TGCGCCAGCCGGGTCGGAATTGAGAACACTGAAGCTTTCTTT.

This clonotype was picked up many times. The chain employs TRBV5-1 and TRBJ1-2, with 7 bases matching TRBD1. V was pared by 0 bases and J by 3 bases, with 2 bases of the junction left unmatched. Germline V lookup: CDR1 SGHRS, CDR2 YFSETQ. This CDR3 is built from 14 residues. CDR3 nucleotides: TGCGCCAGCAGCTTGGGACAGGGAGACTATGGCTACACCTTC. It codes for CASSLGQGDYGYTF. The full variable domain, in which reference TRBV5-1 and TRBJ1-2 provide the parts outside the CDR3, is KAGVTQTPRYLIKTRGQQVTLSCSPISGHRSVSWYQQTPGQGLQFLFEYFSETQRNKGNFPGRFSGRQFSNSRSEMNVSTLELGDSALYLCASSLGQGDYGYTFGSGTRLTVV.

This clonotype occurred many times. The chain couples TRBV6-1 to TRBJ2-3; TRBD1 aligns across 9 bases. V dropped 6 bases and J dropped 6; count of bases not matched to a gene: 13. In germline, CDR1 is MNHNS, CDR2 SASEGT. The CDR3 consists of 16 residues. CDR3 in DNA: TGTGCCAGCAGCTCGCTTGGGACAGGGTCGTCCGATACGCAGTATTTT. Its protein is CASSSLGTGSSDTQYF.

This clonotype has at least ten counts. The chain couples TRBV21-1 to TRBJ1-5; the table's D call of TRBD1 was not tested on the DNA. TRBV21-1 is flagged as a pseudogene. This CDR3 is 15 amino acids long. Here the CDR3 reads CASSNRTGSNQPQHF. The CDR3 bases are TGTGCCAGCAGCAATCGGACAGGGAGCAATCAGCCCCAGCATTTT.

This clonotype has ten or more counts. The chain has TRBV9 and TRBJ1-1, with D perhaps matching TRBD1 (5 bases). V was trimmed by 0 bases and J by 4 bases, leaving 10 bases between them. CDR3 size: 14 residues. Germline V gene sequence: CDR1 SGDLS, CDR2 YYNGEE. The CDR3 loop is CASSVGSGGTEAFF. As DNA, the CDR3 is TGTGCCAGCAGCGTAGGGAGTGGGGGCACTGAAGCTTTCTTT.

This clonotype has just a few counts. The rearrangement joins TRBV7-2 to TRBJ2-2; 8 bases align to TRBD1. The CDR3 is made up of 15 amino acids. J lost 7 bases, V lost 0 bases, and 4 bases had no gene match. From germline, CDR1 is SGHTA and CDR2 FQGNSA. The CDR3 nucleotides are TGTGCCAGCAGCTTAGCGCAGGGGGCAGGCGGGGAGCTGTTTTTT. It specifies CASSLAQGAGGELFF.